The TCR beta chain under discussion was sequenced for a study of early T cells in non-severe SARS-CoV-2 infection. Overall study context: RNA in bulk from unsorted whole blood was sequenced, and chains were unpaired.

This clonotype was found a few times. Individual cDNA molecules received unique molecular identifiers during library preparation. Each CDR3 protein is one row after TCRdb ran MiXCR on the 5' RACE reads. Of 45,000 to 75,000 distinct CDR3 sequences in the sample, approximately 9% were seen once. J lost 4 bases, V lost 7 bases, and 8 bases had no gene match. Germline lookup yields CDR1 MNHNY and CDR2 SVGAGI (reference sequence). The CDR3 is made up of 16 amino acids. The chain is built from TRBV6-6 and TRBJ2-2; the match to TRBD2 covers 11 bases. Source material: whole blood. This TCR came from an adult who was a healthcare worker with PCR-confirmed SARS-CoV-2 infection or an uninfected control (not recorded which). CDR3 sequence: CASTPRLAGGTGELFF. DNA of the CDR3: TGTGCCAGCACCCCACGGCTAGCGGGAGGCACCGGGGAGCTGTTTTTT.